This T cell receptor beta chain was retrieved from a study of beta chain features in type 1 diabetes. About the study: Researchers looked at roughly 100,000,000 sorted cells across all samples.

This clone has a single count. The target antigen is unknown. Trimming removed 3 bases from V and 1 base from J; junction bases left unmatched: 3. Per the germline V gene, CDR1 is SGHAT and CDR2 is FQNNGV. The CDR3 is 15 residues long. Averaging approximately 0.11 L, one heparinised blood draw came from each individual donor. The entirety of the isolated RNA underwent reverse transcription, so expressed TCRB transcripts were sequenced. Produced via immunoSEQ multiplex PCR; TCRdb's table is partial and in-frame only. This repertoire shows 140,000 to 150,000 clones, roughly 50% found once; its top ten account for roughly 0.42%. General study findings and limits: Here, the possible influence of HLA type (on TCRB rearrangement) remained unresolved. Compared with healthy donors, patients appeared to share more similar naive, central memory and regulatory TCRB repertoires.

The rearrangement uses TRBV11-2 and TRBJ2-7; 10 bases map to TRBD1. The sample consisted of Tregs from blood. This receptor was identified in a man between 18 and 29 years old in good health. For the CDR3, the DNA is TGTGCCAGCAGCTTGACAGGGGGCGCATCCTACGAGCAGTACTTC. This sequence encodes CASSLTGGASYEQYF.